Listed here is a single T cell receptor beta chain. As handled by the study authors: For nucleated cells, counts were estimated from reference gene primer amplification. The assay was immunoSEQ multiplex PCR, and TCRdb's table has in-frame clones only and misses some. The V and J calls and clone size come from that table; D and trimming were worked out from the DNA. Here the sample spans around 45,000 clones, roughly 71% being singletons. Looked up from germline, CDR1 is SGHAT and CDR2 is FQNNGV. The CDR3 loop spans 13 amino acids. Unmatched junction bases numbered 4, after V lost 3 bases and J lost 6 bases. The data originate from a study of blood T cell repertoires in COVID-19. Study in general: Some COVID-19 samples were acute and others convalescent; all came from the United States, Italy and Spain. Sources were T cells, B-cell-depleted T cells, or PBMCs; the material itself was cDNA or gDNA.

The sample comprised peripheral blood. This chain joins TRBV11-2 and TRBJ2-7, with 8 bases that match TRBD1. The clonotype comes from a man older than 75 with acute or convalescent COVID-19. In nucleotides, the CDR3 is TGTGCCAGCAGCTTGACAGGGGCCCGCGAGCAGTACTTC. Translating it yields CASSLTGAREQYF.